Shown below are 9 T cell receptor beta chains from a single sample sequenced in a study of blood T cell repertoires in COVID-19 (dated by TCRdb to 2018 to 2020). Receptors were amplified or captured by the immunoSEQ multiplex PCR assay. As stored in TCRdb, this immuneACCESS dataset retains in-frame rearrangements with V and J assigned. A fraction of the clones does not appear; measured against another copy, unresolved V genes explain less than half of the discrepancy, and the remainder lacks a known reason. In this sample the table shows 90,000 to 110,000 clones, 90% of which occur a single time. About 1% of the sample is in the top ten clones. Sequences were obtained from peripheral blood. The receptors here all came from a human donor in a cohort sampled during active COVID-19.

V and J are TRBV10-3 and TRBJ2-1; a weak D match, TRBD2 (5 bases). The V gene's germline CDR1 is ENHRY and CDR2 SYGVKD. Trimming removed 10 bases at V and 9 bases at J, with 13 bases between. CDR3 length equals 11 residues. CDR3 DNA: TGTGCCACCCGGATTGAGGGTGAGCAGTTCTTC. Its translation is CATRIEGEQFF.

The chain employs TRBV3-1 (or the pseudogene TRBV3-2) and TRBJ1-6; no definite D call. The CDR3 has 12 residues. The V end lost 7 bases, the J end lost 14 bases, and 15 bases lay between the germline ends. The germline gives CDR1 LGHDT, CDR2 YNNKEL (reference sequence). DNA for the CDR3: TGTGCCAGCAAGAACCGCGACCGGGCCCTCCACTTT. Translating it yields CASKNRDRALHF.

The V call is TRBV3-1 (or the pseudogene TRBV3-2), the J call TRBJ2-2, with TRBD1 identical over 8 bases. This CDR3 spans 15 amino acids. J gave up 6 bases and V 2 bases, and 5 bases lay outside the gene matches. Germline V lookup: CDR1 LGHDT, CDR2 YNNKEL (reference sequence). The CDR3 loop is CASSQYPQGAGELFF. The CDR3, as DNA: TGTGCCAGCAGCCAATACCCACAGGGGGCCGGGGAGCTGTTTTTT.

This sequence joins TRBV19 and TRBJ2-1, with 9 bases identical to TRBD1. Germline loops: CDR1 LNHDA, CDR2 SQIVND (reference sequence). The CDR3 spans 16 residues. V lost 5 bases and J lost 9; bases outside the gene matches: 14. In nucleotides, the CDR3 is TGTGCCAGTAGTTCTACTCCGGGACAGGGCGCAGGTGAGCAGTTCTTC. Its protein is CASSSTPGQGAGEQFF.

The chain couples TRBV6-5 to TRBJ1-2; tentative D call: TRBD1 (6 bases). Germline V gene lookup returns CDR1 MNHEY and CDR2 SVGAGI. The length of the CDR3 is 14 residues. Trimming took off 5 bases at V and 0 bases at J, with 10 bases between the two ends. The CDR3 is CASSLGQTNYGYTF. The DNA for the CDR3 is TGTGCCAGCAGTCTGGGACAAACTAACTATGGCTACACCTTC.

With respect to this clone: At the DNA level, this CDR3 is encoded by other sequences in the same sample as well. CDR3 bases: TGTGCCAGCAGCGTGGACAGGGACACTGAAGCTTTCTTT. Translated, it gives CASSVDRDTEAFF. The gene calls are TRBV9 and TRBJ1-1; 8 bases are a match to TRBD1. In germline, CDR1 is SGDLS, CDR2 YYNGEE. With 2 bases clipped from V and 3 bases from J, the junction kept 0 bases outside the gene matches. This CDR3 is built from 13 residues. The full variable domain, rest sourced from reference TRBV9 and TRBJ1-1, is DSGVTQTPKHLITATGQRVTLRCSPRSGDLSVYWYQQSLDQGLQFLIQYYNGEERAKGNILERFSAQQFPDLHSELNLSSLELGDSALYFCASSVDRDTEAFFGQGTRLTVV.

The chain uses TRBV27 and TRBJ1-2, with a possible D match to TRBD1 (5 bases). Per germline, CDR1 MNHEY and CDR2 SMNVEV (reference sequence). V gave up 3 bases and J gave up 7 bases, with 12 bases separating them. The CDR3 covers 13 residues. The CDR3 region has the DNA TGTGCCAGCAGTTTTGGGGGGAGAGTTGGCTACACCTTC. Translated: CASSFGGRVGYTF.

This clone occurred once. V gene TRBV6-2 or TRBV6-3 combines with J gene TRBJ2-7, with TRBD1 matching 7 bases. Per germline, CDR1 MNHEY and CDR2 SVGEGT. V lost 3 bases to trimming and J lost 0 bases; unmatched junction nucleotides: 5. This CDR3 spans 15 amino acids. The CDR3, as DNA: TGTGCCAGCAGTTATGAACAGGGGCACTCCTACGAGCAGTACTTC. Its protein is CASSYEQGHSYEQYF.

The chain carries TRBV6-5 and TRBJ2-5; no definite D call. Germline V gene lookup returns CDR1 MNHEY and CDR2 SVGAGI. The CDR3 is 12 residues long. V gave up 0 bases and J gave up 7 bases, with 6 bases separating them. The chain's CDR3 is CASSYSTGTQYF. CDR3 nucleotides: TGTGCCAGCAGTTACTCGACGGGGACCCAGTACTTC.